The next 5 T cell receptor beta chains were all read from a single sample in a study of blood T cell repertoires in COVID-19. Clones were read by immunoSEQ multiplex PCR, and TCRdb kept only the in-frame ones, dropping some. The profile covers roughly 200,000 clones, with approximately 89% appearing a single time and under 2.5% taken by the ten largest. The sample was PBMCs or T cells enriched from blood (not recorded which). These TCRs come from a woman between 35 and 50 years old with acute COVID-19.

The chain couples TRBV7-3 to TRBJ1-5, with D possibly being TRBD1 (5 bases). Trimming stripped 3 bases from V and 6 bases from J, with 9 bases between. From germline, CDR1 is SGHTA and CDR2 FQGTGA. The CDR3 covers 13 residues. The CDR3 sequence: CASSLAGGQPQHF. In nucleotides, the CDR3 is TGTGCCAGCAGCTTGGCGGGGGGTCAGCCCCAGCATTTT.

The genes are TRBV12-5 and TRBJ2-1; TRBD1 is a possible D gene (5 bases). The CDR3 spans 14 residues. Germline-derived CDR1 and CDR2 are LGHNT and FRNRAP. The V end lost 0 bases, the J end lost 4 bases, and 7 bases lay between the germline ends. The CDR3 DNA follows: TGTGCTAGTGGTTTGGTACCAGGGTACAATGAGCAGTTCTTC. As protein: CASGLVPGYNEQFF.

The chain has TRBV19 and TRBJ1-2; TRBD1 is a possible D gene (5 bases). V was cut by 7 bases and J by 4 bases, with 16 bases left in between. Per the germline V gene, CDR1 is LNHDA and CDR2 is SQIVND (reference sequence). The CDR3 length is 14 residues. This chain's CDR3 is CASNGQGSRYGYTF. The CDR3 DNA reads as TGTGCCAGTAACGGGCAGGGCTCCCGCTATGGCTACACCTTC. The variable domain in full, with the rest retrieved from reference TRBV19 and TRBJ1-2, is DGGITQSPKYLFRKEGQNVTLSCEQNLNHDAMYWYRQDPGQGLRLIYYSQIVNDFQKGDIAEGYSVSREKKESFPLTVTSAQKNPTAFYLCASNGQGSRYGYTFGSGTRLTVV.

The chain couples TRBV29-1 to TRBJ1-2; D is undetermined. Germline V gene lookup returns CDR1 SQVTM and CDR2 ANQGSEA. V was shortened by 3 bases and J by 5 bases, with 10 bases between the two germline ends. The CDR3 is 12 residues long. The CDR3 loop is CSVESGGYGYTF. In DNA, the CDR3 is TGCAGCGTTGAGAGTGGAGGGTATGGCTACACCTTC.

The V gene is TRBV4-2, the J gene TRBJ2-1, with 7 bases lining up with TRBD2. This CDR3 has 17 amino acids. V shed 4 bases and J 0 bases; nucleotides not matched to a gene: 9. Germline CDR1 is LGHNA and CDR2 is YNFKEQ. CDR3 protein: CASSPKLGGSSYNEQFF. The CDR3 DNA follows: TGTGCCAGCAGCCCAAAGCTGGGCGGGAGCTCCTACAATGAGCAGTTCTTC.